Shown below are 4 T cell receptor beta chains from a single sample sequenced in a study of blood T cell repertoires in COVID-19. Data came from immunoSEQ multiplex PCR; TCRdb stores just in-frame clones and leaves some out. The profile shows around 390,000 clones, approximately 87% of them singletons. The sequencing input was PBMCs or T cells enriched from blood (not recorded which). The receptors derive from a woman between 50 and 59 years old who had recovered from COVID-19.

The chain has TRBV7-6 and TRBJ2-7, with 9 nucleotides matching TRBD1. CDR3 length: 15 amino acids. Unmatched junction bases numbered 10, after V lost 8 bases and J lost 2 bases. The germline V gene has CDR1 SGHVS and CDR2 FNYEAQ. The CDR3: CASSEGQGSPYEQYF. The CDR3 DNA sequence: TGTGCCAGCTCAGAGGGACAGGGATCCCCCTACGAGCAGTACTTC.

The rearrangement uses TRBV19 and TRBJ2-2, with 11 nucleotides matching TRBD2. V was clipped by 7 bases and J by 6 bases; unmatched bases: 7. Germline CDR1 is LNHDA and CDR2 is SQIVND (reference sequence). The CDR3 length is 15 residues. CDR3 protein: CASTKPGLAAGELFF. Written as DNA, the CDR3 is TGTGCCAGTACCAAACCGGGACTAGCGGCCGGGGAGCTGTTTTTT. The variable domain in full, with the rest retrieved from reference TRBV19 and TRBJ2-2, is DGGITQSPKYLFRKEGQNVTLSCEQNLNHDAMYWYRQDPGQGLRLIYYSQIVNDFQKGDIAEGYSVSREKKESFPLTVTSAQKNPTAFYLCASTKPGLAAGELFFGEGSRLTVL.

The chain recombines TRBV6-2 or TRBV6-3 with TRBJ2-2, with D maybe TRBD2 (6 bases). The CDR3 length is 16 residues. Germline V gene sequence: CDR1 MNHEY, CDR2 SVGEGT. V lost 2 bases and J lost 3, with 13 bases in between. For the CDR3, the DNA is TGTGCCAGCAGTTACACGAGCGGGTGGGACACCGGGGAGCTGTTTTTT. Amino acids: CASSYTSGWDTGELFF.

In this sample, this clone turned up once. The gene calls are TRBV30 and TRBJ1-2; the D gene is possibly TRBD1 (6 bases). V dropped 7 bases and J dropped 7 bases, with 16 bases sitting between them. Germline V gives CDR1 GTSNPN, CDR2 SVGIG (reference sequence). There are 12 residues in the CDR3. CDR3 DNA: TGTGCCTCAGGCCAGGGGACGGTTGGCTACACCTTC. The encoded protein is CASGQGTVGYTF. The full variable domain, with the rest looked up from reference TRBV30 and TRBJ1-2, is SQTIHQWPATLVQPVGSPLSLECTVEGTSNPNLYWYRQAAGRGLQLLFYSVGIGQISSEVPQNLSASRPQDRQFILSSKKLLLSDSGFYLCASGQGTVGYTFGSGTRLTVV.